Listed below are T cell receptor beta chains from one sample, sequenced in a study of T cells after yellow fever vaccination. TCRdb passed the 5' RACE reads through MiXCR, listing each CDR3 protein once. The sample includes under 600,000 distinct CDR3 sequences, less than 15% seen only once; the top ten take more than 13%. The specimen comprised PBMCs, sampled on the day of the yellow fever booster vaccination. The receptors come from a man aged 30-40 years who received the YFV17D yellow fever vaccine. CDR3s include the opening cysteine and the closing phenylalanine or tryptophan. D genes are given only for firm matches. Only part of the rows carry a size: once, few, many, or a class if the clone is expanded.

clone_size j_call d_call v_call cdr3_nt cdr3_aa
few TRBJ1-5 NA TRBV20-1 TGCAGTGCTAGAGCGGCAGGGGCCAATCAGCCCCAGCATTTT CSARAAGANQPQHF
NA TRBJ2-1 TRBD2 TRBV12-3/TRBV12-4 TGTGCCAGCAGTTTATGGGCGGGGGGTCCCAATGAGCAGTTCTTC CASSLWAGGPNEQFF
many TRBJ1-2 NA TRBV5-1 TGCGCCAGCAGCTTGGGCTATGGCTACACCTTC CASSLGYGYTF
NA TRBJ1-1 TRBD1 TRBV4-2 TGTGCCAGCACCAGGGGGACGAACACTGAAGCTTTCTTT CASTRGTNTEAFF
NA TRBJ2-1 TRBD2 TRBV10-3 TGTGCCATCAGCCGGGCTCTAGCGGGAGGGCCAGGTGAGCAGTTCTTC CAISRALAGGPGEQFF
few TRBJ2-2 TRBD1 TRBV19 TGTGCCAGTGGACAGGGTTTCACCGGGGAGCTGTTTTTT CASGQGFTGELFF
many TRBJ2-5 TRBD2 TRBV5-1 TGCGCCAGCAGCTTGACTAGCGGGAGAGGGGAGACCCAGTACTTC CASSLTSGRGETQYF
NA TRBJ1-2 NA TRBV12-3/TRBV12-4 TGTGCCAGCAGTCGACCGGACCGCTTAGGAGGCTACACCTTC CASSRPDRLGGYTF
many TRBJ1-2 TRBD1 TRBV7-2 TGTGCCAGCAGCTCCCGGACAGGGGGAGACTATGGCTACACCTTC CASSSRTGGDYGYTF
few TRBJ2-7 NA TRBV28 TGTGCCAGCAGCCAAACTAGCCTCCCCTACGAGCAGTACTTC CASSQTSLPYEQYF
NA TRBJ2-1 TRBD1 TRBV27 TGTGCCAGCAGTAAAACAGGGGGCTCGAGCAATGAGCAGTTCTTC CASSKTGGSSNEQFF
few TRBJ2-6 NA TRBV9 TGTGCCAGCAGCGTAAGTCCACACTCTGGGGCCAACGTCCTGACTTTC CASSVSPHSGANVLTF
NA TRBJ2-3 TRBD2 TRBV7-9 TGTGCCAGCAGCTTAGGGGGACTAGCGGAGCTGGATACGCAGTATTTT CASSLGGLAELDTQYF
few TRBJ2-5 NA TRBV6-1 TGTGCCAGCTTTTCCTATAGGGACACCCGTCAAGAGACCCAGTACTTC CASFSYRDTRQETQYF
NA TRBJ2-7 TRBD1 TRBV7-2 TGTGCCAGCAGCTTAGTAGGGGGCGACGACGAGCAGTACTTC CASSLVGGDDEQYF
few TRBJ1-1 NA TRBV28 TGTGCCAGCAGTTTCGTAGGGAAACCAGACACTGAAGCTTTCTTT CASSFVGKPDTEAFF
NA TRBJ2-2 TRBD1 TRBV6-1 TGTGCCAGCAGTGGGGGACAGGGGAAACCCGGGGAGCTGTTTTTT CASSGGQGKPGELFF
NA TRBJ2-7 NA TRBV20-1 TGCAGTGCTCCGGACAGTCCCAGCTCCTACGAGCAGTACTTC CSAPDSPSSYEQYF
many TRBJ2-7 NA TRBV5-1 TGCGCCAGCAGCCGAGAAGGACAGTTCTACGAGCAGTACTTC CASSREGQFYEQYF
many TRBJ2-7 NA TRBV7-2 TGTGCCAGCAGCTCGTCCTTCTCCTACGAGCAGTACTTC CASSSSFSYEQYF
NA TRBJ2-5 TRBD2 TRBV11-2 TGTGCCAGCAGCTTAGTGGCGAGGTCTAGCGGAGCCATTCGGGGGGAGACCCAGTACTTC CASSLVARSSGAIRGETQYF
NA TRBJ2-1 NA TRBV27 TGTGCCAGCAGTTTCGGGAAAAGGGGCTACAATGAGCAGTTCTTC CASSFGKRGYNEQFF
many TRBJ2-3 TRBD2 TRBV28 TGTGCCAGCAATTCTATACTAGCGGGAGGAAAAGACACAGATACGCAGTATTTT CASNSILAGGKDTDTQYF
few TRBJ2-1 NA TRBV19 TGTGCCAGTAGTATGAGGCTGCGGGCCGGAGTCGGCGAGCAGTTCTTC CASSMRLRAGVGEQFF
few TRBJ2-3 TRBD2 TRBV4-2 TGTGCCAGCAGCCAACCAATCTTAAGCGGGAGTTCTGATACGCAGTATTTT CASSQPILSGSSDTQYF
few TRBJ2-1 TRBD2 TRBV6-5 TGTGCCAGCAGTTACTCATTAGCGGGAGGGCCGGGTGAGCAGTTCTTC CASSYSLAGGPGEQFF
few TRBJ1-5 NA TRBV16 TGTGCCAGCAGCCGACAGGAGTATCAGCCCCAGCATTTT CASSRQEYQPQHF
NA TRBJ2-7 NA TRBV6-5 TGTGCCAGCAGTTGGTTCGGGAGACAGCACGAGCAGTACTTC CASSWFGRQHEQYF
few TRBJ2-3 NA TRBV30 TGTGCCTGGAGTGGGATTAGCACAGATACGCAGTATTTT CAWSGISTDTQYF
few TRBJ2-1 TRBD1 TRBV29-1 TGCAGCGTTGAAAACGCAGGGGGAATTGAGCAGTTCTTC CSVENAGGIEQFF
NA TRBJ1-1 NA TRBV15 TGTGCCACCAGCAGAGGTTCATCACGGATGAACACTGAAGCTTTCTTT CATSRGSSRMNTEAFF
NA TRBJ2-2 NA TRBV7-9 TGTGCCAGCAGCTTAGCGGGTAATCCCGGGGAGCTGTTTTTT CASSLAGNPGELFF
few TRBJ2-7 NA TRBV24-1 TGTGCCACCAGTGATTTAGGGCGAGAGCAGTACTTC CATSDLGREQYF
many TRBJ1-4 TRBD1 TRBV7-8 TGTGCCAGCAGCCCTCGACAGGGCACTAATGAAAAACTGTTTTTT CASSPRQGTNEKLFF
NA TRBJ2-7 NA TRBV20-1 TGCAGTGCTAGAGATGGGTCTGGGGGGGAGCAGTACTTC CSARDGSGGEQYF
few TRBJ1-6 TRBD1 TRBV12-3/TRBV12-4 TGTGCCAGCAGTTTAGCAGGGGGCAAATCACCCCTCCACTTT CASSLAGGKSPLHF
NA TRBJ2-7 NA TRBV19 TGTGCCAGTACCCCCCCAGGTCCTGCGGGGGAGCAGTACTTC CASTPPGPAGEQYF
NA TRBJ2-1 NA TRBV20-1 TGCAGTGCTCAGCCGGAGGCTAACGATGAGCAGTTCTTC CSAQPEANDEQFF
few TRBJ1-4 TRBD1 TRBV5-1 TGCGCCAGCAAAACCTCGACAGGGGGCAATGAAAAACTGTTTTTT CASKTSTGGNEKLFF
few TRBJ1-2 NA TRBV20-1 TGCAGTGCCCGTTTCCGGGGGGAAGACTATGGCTACACCTTC CSARFRGEDYGYTF
few TRBJ2-7 TRBD2 TRBV10-2 TGCGCCAGCAGTGACCCTGGGACTACCGAGCAGTACTTC CASSDPGTTEQYF
few TRBJ2-1 TRBD2 TRBV20-1 TGCAGTGCTAGTACCCGGACTAGCGGGACCTACAATGAGCAGTTCTTC CSASTRTSGTYNEQFF
few TRBJ2-5 NA TRBV14 TGTGCCAGCAGCCATAGGCAAGAGACCCAGTACTTC CASSHRQETQYF
NA TRBJ2-2 NA TRBV29-1 TGCAGCGTTGGATCCAGAGCGCCCCTGGGGGAGCTGTTTTTT CSVGSRAPLGELFF
NA TRBJ2-2 NA TRBV15 TGTGCCACCAGCAGGCGAGACGGGCCGAGGACCGGGGAGCTGTTTTTT CATSRRDGPRTGELFF
many TRBJ1-1 NA TRBV7-2 TGTGCCAGCAGCACCCGGATGAACACTGAAGCTTTCTTT CASSTRMNTEAFF
few TRBJ1-6 NA TRBV9 TGTGCCAGCAGCGACCGGGACCCCTCGCGTTCACCCCTCCACTTT CASSDRDPSRSPLHF
NA TRBJ2-7 NA TRBV5-4 TGTGCCAGCAGCCCCGGTGGGGGGAGAGACGGCTACGAGCAGTACTTC CASSPGGGRDGYEQYF